Each of the 4 T cell receptor beta chains below was sequenced from the same sample in a study of OX40 agonist ivuxolimab in advanced cancers. Sequencing used immunoSEQ multiplex PCR; TCRdb keeps in-frame clones, though not all of them. The top ten clones hold about 17% of a sample with approximately 46,000 clones, 88% of them seen once. This material consisted of CD4+ or CD8+ T cells sorted from blood, taken in a trial of the OX40 agonist ivuxolimab. These receptors were obtained from an adult with an advanced solid tumor such as melanoma, head and neck, liver or kidney cancer.

The V gene is TRBV5-5, the J gene TRBJ1-1; D possibly corresponds to TRBD1 (6 bases). Germline CDR1 reads SGHKS; CDR2 reads YYEKEE (reference sequence). This CDR3 comprises 15 residues. Trimming took off 3 bases at V and 1 base at J, with 13 bases between the two ends. In DNA, the CDR3 is TGTGCCAGCAGCTGGATTCCAGGGGAGAACACTGAAGCTTTCTTT. This sequence encodes CASSWIPGENTEAFF.

The genes are TRBV7-2 and TRBJ2-7, with TRBD1 matching 8 bases. After removal of 4 bases from V and 3 bases from J, the junction contained 8 bases not matched to a gene. The CDR3 totals 15 residues. The germline CDR1 and CDR2 sequences are SGHTA and FQGNSA. The chain's CDR3 is CASSYRQGFDYEQYF. Written as DNA, the CDR3 is TGTGCCAGCAGCTATCGACAGGGGTTCGACTACGAGCAGTACTTC.

The chain joins TRBV20-1 to TRBJ2-7; no clear D gene. There are 10 residues in the CDR3. Germline CDR1 is DFQATT and CDR2 is SNEGSKA (reference sequence). V dropped 0 bases and J dropped 6 bases, with 3 bases sitting between them. The CDR3 bases are TGCAGTGCTAGAGATAGCGAGCAGTACTTC. This sequence encodes CSARDSEQYF.

The chain couples TRBV6-9 to TRBJ1-2, with TRBD1 as a possible D gene (6 bases). The CDR3 is 14 residues long. With 3 bases removed from V and 4 bases from J, the gap between germline ends came to 12 bases. CDR1 and CDR2 (germline): MNHGY, SVAAGI. The CDR3 reads CASSYGRGSYGYTF. The CDR3 region has the DNA TGTGCCAGCAGTTACGGCAGGGGCAGCTATGGCTACACCTTC.